The entry below describes one TCR beta chain. Its cognate antigen is unknown. Other DNA sequences of this sample code for an identical CDR3. This CDR3 is built from 13 residues. The V end was cut by 1 base, the J end by 8 bases, with 9 bases between. Germline V gene lookup returns CDR1 LGHNT and CDR2 FRNRAP. These data belong to a study of cytomegalovirus exposure and HLA in healthy donors. The PCR had 60 Vbeta and 13 Jbeta primers. Using immunoSEQ multiplex PCR, the repertoire was profiled, and TCRdb retains in-frame clones only, with some absent. The sample includes about 68,000 clones, 81% of them seen just once. General study points: Cytomegalovirus association was assigned to approximately 180 TCR beta chains. Later analysis associated a missense DCLRE1C variant with TCR beta V- and J-gene trimming. TCR beta V segments were, for the most part, productive about 87% or about 30% of the time in an earlier analysis. When a later analysis compared HLA-associated TCR beta chains with equally common others, the HLA-associated chains turned out to be more clonally expanded and to have lower generation probabilities.

The receptor was isolated from a human donor in good health. The chain is built from TRBV12-5 and TRBJ2-1, with D possibly TRBD1 on 5 matching bases. Sequencing was carried out using PBMCs. The CDR3 DNA follows: TGTGCTAGTGGTTTGGGTGGGGCGGATGAGCAGTTCTTC. Translation: CASGLGGADEQFF. Full variable domain (rest looked up from reference TRBV12-5 and TRBJ2-1): DARVTQTPRHKVTEMGQEVTMRCQPILGHNTVFWYRQTMMQGLELLAYFRNRAPLDDSGMPKDRFSAEMPDATLATLKIQPSEPRDSAVYFCASGLGGADEQFFGPGTRLTVL.